This T cell receptor (beta chain) was recorded in a study of blood T cell repertoires in COVID-19. Across the whole study: Samples of COVID-19 (acute and convalescent) were obtained from the United States, Italy and Spain.

The authors' processing: Estimation of nucleated cell counts relied on the amplification of reference gene primers. Only in-frame clones appear in the TCRdb table, and some are missing; sequencing was by immunoSEQ multiplex PCR. That table gives V, J and clone size, and the DNA gave D and trimming. The table has approximately 250,000 clones, around 88% seen once. Germline assignment: CDR1 SGHRS and CDR2 YFSETQ. This CDR3 contains 12 residues. The V and J ends lost 5 bases and 1 base respectively, with 6 bases between them. The clonotype comes from a man aged 25 to 45 with active or convalescent COVID-19. V gene TRBV5-1 combines with J gene TRBJ2-5; D might be TRBD1 (5 bases). Material: peripheral blood. CDR3 sequence: CASRDIQETQYF. The CDR3 region has the DNA TGCGCCAGCAGGGACATCCAAGAGACCCAGTACTTC. Combining the CDR3 with reference TRBV5-1 and TRBJ2-5 gives the whole variable domain KAGVTQTPRYLIKTRGQQVTLSCSPISGHRSVSWYQQTPGQGLQFLFEYFSETQRNKGNFPGRFSGRQFSNSRSEMNVSTLELGDSALYLCASRDIQETQYFGPGTRLLVL.